The subject of this entry is one TCR beta chain. Its recognized antigen is unknown. Base qualities are missing; no much larger clone stands one base away. This record belongs to a study of cytomegalovirus exposure and HLA in healthy donors (dated by TCRdb to 2017 to 2019). In the study overall: An earlier analysis of approximately 640 of the donors reported 250 to 350 Gb of sequence data and about 100 million unique TCR beta sequences from 150 million to 200 million T cells. Four to six DR-DQ haplotypes were handled as single units for association and clustering, since linkage in the cohort was strong. The study aimed to test whether cataloging public T cell receptors could reveal signatures of past pathogen exposure. An early release covering 550 to 700 HLA-typed donors comprised about 300 gigabases of sequencing data and roughly 85 million unique TCR sequences. In the later analysis, no new phenotypic data were used to find candidate immune exposures; instead, reliance was placed on TCR beta sequences and their occurrence across donors. In an earlier analysis of 587 of the donors, high-throughput TCR beta sequencing was used to judge whether each TCR beta V gene segment behaved as functional or pseudogenic. High-throughput TCR immunosequencing, statistical association of individual TCRs with disease status, and machine learning were combined to predict cytomegalovirus infection status. In a later analysis, previously published TCR beta repertoires from 550 to 750 donors were re-analyzed and high-resolution HLA genotyping was added so that TCR occurrence patterns could be studied. The genetic ancestry cluster associated with self-reported Caucasian donors included 80% to 90% of the 398 genotyped donors. Besides the first cohort of around 670 subjects, a separate validation cohort made up of over 100 different subjects was used. HLA typing covered class I and class II loci at four-digit resolution. Donor age, sex, ethnicity and CMV serostatus were collected together with the repertoire data. Typing coverage differed by locus: A, B, C, DRB1 and DQB1 were typed in roughly 620-630 donors, DQA1 in 522, DPA1 in 606, and DPB1 in approximately 450. The study profiled the T cell repertoires of hundreds of subjects by immunosequencing and related them to cytomegalovirus serostatus. All discovery cohort repertoires had been generated on a single sequencing platform. On average, around 230,000 unique TCR beta nucleotide sequences were sequenced per donor among a few hundred genotyped donors of the cohort, with roughly 20% of those sequences being non-productive. In a later genetic analysis, genome-wide SNP genotypes for about 55% of the roughly 700 donors were used, and that subset was treated as a discovery cohort.

The cohort was made up of approximately 670 healthy bone marrow donors. At the time of sampling, every cohort member was nominally healthy, though immune exposures that went unrecorded were likely present. The donor tested CMV seronegative and was one of the 352 seronegative cohort members. Every donor gave a peripheral blood sample, and the peripheral blood mononuclear cells from that sample were used for TCR beta sequencing. Genomic DNA was extracted from the blood cell samples with the Qiagen DNeasy Blood Extraction Kit. What the research found in general, with its limitations: A further reported finding was that TCR beta sequences accurately predicted the HLA-A and HLA-B alleles for most subjects in the first cohort. Cytomegalovirus status was reported to be diagnosed by the classifier with high specificity and sensitivity in both the original and validation cohorts. The authors suggested that the approach could potentially be generalized to other disease states and immunological phenotypes. The study listed 164 TCR beta chains as associated with cytomegalovirus. Assigning TCR associations to individual alleles was difficult when HLA alleles, especially DR and DQ, strongly co-occurred. Roughly 17 rarely observed V segments, including chromosome 9 orphons, were excluded from the earlier analysis of about 610 of the donors because counts were too low. In a later analysis, several top co-occurrence clusters were reported to appear linked to parvovirus B19, influenza, CMV and Epstein-Barr virus. A later analysis associated about 17,000 TCR beta sequences with specific HLA alleles at a false discovery rate of 0.05. In a later analysis, HLA-associated TCR beta chains were found to be more clonally expanded and to have lower generation probabilities than equally common non-associated chains. This cohort had only TCR beta chains sequenced, and the lack of alpha or paired-chain data limited which features could be detected. CMV serostatus was the only immune exposure information available for the cohort. A few of the identified cytomegalovirus-associated TCR beta chains were confirmed in vitro to be specific for cytomegalovirus antigens. Linkage disequilibrium might explain the correlated functional status among segregating V segments, but an unknown experimental factor could not be ruled out. V-gene and J-gene trimming of TCR beta chains was associated with a missense DCLRE1C variant in a later genetic analysis, and the association was replicated in an independent cohort. An earlier analysis of around 600 of the donors showed that most TCR beta V segments appeared in productive rearrangements either about 87% or about 30% of the time, which broadly matched IMGT annotations. Because some donors lacked HLA typing at each locus, the association tests relied only on the typed subset. Most TCR sequences were observed very rarely across donors, whereas some public TCRs were present in many individuals. The presence/absence analyses assumed that sequencing depth was roughly uniform across donors, and that assumption may not be true. A later analysis found that most CMV-associated TCR beta chains appeared HLA-restricted, with HLA associations seemingly driven largely by CMV exposure. According to a later analysis, TCR association rates differed among HLA loci, with DRB1 alleles showing the most associated TCRs and HLA-C alleles showing the fewest. A later genetic analysis reported fewer N-insertions in productive TCRs among donors in an Asian-associated ancestry cluster than the approximately 670-donor mean. A cluster of highly shared sequence variants was judged likely to represent a technical artifact of the sequencing pipeline.

Receptor libraries were prepared by the immunoSEQ multiplex PCR assay. For the multiplex PCR, a mixture combining 60 forward primers for TCR Vbeta segments and 13 reverse primers for TCR Jbeta segments was used. Amplification of the CDR3 region of rearranged TCR beta genes was performed with a multiplex PCR assay on genomic DNA. On the Illumina HiSeq System, the amplified TCR beta libraries were sequenced as 87-base-pair reads. The source study handled its data this way. In a later analysis, 80 million or so unique TCR beta chains were counted across the 500 to 850 repertoires, and roughly 11 million of these chains were shared by at least two donors. To remove PCR and sequencing errors, raw reads were error-corrected and collapsed into unique sequences using a nearest-neighbor algorithm that merged closely related sequences. To assign V, D and J gene segments, CDR3 sequences were aligned to IMGT reference sequences. Each retained sequence needed at least a six-nucleotide match to both a V gene segment and a J gene segment. A rearrangement counted as productive if the CDR3 had no stop codons and remained in frame with V and J, and every other rearrangement counted as non-productive. CDR3 was defined according to IMGT convention as the region running from the second conserved V-encoded cysteine to the conserved J-encoded phenylalanine. The earlier analysis of fewer than 700 of the donors excluded sequences that lacked an unambiguous match to a single V gene segment. An earlier analysis of 587 of the donors classified V segments as functional when productive rearrangements were above 56.7% and as segregating when the standard deviation between donors was above 5%. A statistical classification framework was built to diagnose cytomegalovirus status from the catalog of TCR beta chain sequences. V and J gene assignment, in a later analysis, came from comparing TCR nucleotide sequences with IMGT/GENE-DB human TR gene sequences. Using the TCRdist pipeline, a later analysis assigned CDR3 sequences along with most-parsimonious VDJ recombination scenarios. A later analysis defined each TCR beta chain by its CDR3 amino acid sequence plus V-gene family, and excluded reads lacking a unique V-gene family. A later analysis removed 500 to 650 highly shared, low-generation-probability nucleotide sequences to deal with suspected cross-contamination and a sequencing artifact. In a later analysis, a clonal expansion index for each public chain was calculated from normalized within-repertoire ranks of inferred template counts. In a later analysis, generation probabilities were computed using a VDJ recombination model fitted to out-of-frame rearrangements, and the results were checked against IGoR. Hypergeometric tests were used in a later analysis to score TCR-TCR, TCR-HLA and TCR-CMV co-occurrence, with a repertoire-size bias correction applied to the TCR pairs. To estimate false discovery rates, a later analysis permuted the HLA or CMV assignments 20 times. A later analysis grouped co-occurring TCRs with DBSCAN, adding TCRdist sequence similarity when clustering within HLA-allele-positive subsets. Co-occurrence clustering excluded repertoires with fewer than 30,000 or more than 120,000 public chains, plus five with anomalous nucleotide sharing. TCRdb re-hosts the immuneACCESS table, in-frame sequences only. Its copies lack some clones; in the studies checked, an unresolved V gene accounts for under half of them, and the cause for the rest is not known. D and trimming were read from the DNA, whereas the V and J calls and clone size are those reported in that table. This sample is represented by fewer than 140,000 clones; less than 85% of them were singletons. Of the sample, approximately 3.7% is held by the ten largest clones.

The clonotype originates from a man in his fifties or sixties in good health and CMV-seronegative. Sequenced material: PBMCs.

The DNA sequence is TGCAGCGTTCTCAAGGAGAGGGTCTTAAACACTGAAGCTTTCTTT. Its translation is CSVLKERVLNTEAFF. In this chain, TRBV29-1 is recombined with TRBJ1-1; the D gene cannot be named for sure. CDR1 SQVTM and CDR2 ANQGSEA are derived from the germline V gene. Reading from cysteine to phenylalanine, the CDR3 counts 15 amino acids. Solely the CDR3 DNA is kept, with 45 bases framed from the first base. V is shortened by 5 bases, J by 2 bases, and the region joining them spans 18 bases.